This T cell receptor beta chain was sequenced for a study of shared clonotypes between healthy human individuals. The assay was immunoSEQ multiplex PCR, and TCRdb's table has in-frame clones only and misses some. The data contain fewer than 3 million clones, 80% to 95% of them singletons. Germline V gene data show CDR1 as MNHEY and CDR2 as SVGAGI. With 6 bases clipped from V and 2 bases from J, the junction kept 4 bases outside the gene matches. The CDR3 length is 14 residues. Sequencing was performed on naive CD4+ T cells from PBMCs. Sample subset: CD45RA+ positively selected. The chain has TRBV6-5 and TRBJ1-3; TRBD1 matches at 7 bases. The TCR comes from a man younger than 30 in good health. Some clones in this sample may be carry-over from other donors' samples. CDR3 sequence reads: CASRLGQPGNTIYF. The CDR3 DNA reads TGTGCCAGCAGACTGGGACAGCCTGGAAACACCATATATTTT.